A selection of T cell receptor beta chains follows, all from one sample in a study of cytomegalovirus exposure and HLA in healthy donors. Assay used: immunoSEQ multiplex PCR; TCRdb lists only in-frame clones, some missing. There are 90,000 to 120,000 clones in the sample; approximately 85% occur only once, and 3% lies in the top ten. Sequenced input: PBMCs. All receptors come from a woman aged 18-29 years in good health and CMV-seronegative. The CDR3 runs from the conserved cysteine through the conserved F or W.

j_call	v_call	cdr3_aa
TRBJ1-2	TRBV30	CAWTKGNGYTF
TRBJ2-2	TRBV11-2	CASSYRGTPYTGELFF
TRBJ2-5	TRBV7-2	CASSFGETQYF
TRBJ1-2	TRBV5-6	CASSLWTTGYTF
TRBJ1-3	TRBV30	CAGLTGSGNTIYF
TRBJ2-5	TRBV7-6	CASSLAPQETQYF
TRBJ2-7	TRBV7-2	CASSTARAYEQYF
TRBJ1-4	TRBV7-9	CASSQAGRNEKLFF
TRBJ2-7	TRBV7-8	CASSRTDRGLYEQYF
TRBJ1-5	TRBV27	CASSFIGQNQPQHF
TRBJ1-2	TRBV7-8	CASSLGGWGYTF
TRBJ1-1	TRBV9	CASSEGQRNTEAFF